A selection of T cell receptor beta chains follows, all from one sample in a study of blood T cell repertoires in COVID-19. Data came from immunoSEQ multiplex PCR; TCRdb stores just in-frame clones and leaves some out. Here the sample spans 320,000 or so clones, 80% to 90% being singletons. Specimen: PBMCs or T cells enriched from blood (not recorded which). The receptor set was obtained from a man aged 25-45 years who had recovered from COVID-19. Each CDR3 is given with its conserved first and last residue. Fields, in order: CDR3 DNA, CDR3 protein, J gene, V gene, D gene, clone size. D genes are given only for firm matches. Rows may omit the clone size; those that give it use once, few, many or a size class.

TGTGCCCCCTGGCATTATAATTCACCCCTCCACTTT	CAPWHYNSPLHF	TRBJ1-6	TRBV10-3	-	once
TGTGCCAGCAGCTTGAATGTTAGAGCTACTGAAGCTTTCTTT	CASSLNVRATEAFF	TRBJ1-1	TRBV5-5	-	-
TGTGCCAGCAGTTTTGGGACAGGGTCATACGAGCAGTACTTC	CASSFGTGSYEQYF	TRBJ2-7	TRBV28	TRBD1	-
TGTGCCAGCAGCCCGCCGGGGGTTTCTGGAAACACCATATATTTT	CASSPPGVSGNTIYF	TRBJ1-3	TRBV7-9	-	-
TGTGCCAGCAGCGCAATCGCGGGGGGGCCCACAGATACGCAGTATTTT	CASSAIAGGPTDTQYF	TRBJ2-3	TRBV9	TRBD2	-
TGCGCCAGCAGCTTGGTTGGGAGGAACACTGAAGCTTTCTTT	CASSLVGRNTEAFF	TRBJ1-1	TRBV5-1	-	once
TGTGCCAGCAGCTCACCGGGACAGGCCCGTCCTAACTATGGCTACACCTTC	CASSSPGQARPNYGYTF	TRBJ1-2	TRBV7-8	TRBD1	-
TGTGCCAGCAGATCGCACGGAGATACGCAGTATTTT	CASRSHGDTQYF	TRBJ2-3	TRBV6-1	-	-
TGTGCCAGCAGCATAGGTCAGGGCGGCAGGGGGTTTGGCTACACCTTC	CASSIGQGGRGFGYTF	TRBJ1-2	TRBV7-9	TRBD1	-
TGTGCCAGCAGCTTTAGGGACAGGGCCCATTCACCCCTCCACTTT	CASSFRDRAHSPLHF	TRBJ1-6	TRBV13	TRBD1	-
TGTGCCAGCAGCCAACGACTAGCGGGGGAGGCAGAGACCCAGTACTTC	CASSQRLAGEAETQYF	TRBJ2-5	TRBV11-3	TRBD2	-
TGTGCCAGCTCACAAACCCAGGGTAGTAAGCAGTTCTTC	CASSQTQGSKQFF	TRBJ2-1	TRBV18	-	-
TGTGCCAGCAGCCAAGACAGGGGGCTTGAAAAACTGTTTTTT	CASSQDRGLEKLFF	TRBJ1-4	TRBV3-1/TRBV3-2	TRBD1	once
TGTGCCAGCAGTGCTCGTTGGGGGGGTAGCAATCAGCCCCAGCATTTT	CASSARWGGSNQPQHF	TRBJ1-5	TRBV28	-	-
TGTGCCAGCAGCGGACAGGGGGCGAAGTTGGACACTGAAGCTTTCTTT	CASSGQGAKLDTEAFF	TRBJ1-1	TRBV2	TRBD1	-
TGTGCCAGCAGCCAAGTCTTACAGGGGTACGGTGAGCAGTTCTTC	CASSQVLQGYGEQFF	TRBJ2-1	TRBV3-1/TRBV3-2	TRBD1	-
TGTGCCAGCAGAAACAGGGAATCTGGAAACACCATATATTTT	CASRNRESGNTIYF	TRBJ1-3	TRBV11-2	-	-
TGTGCCACCACAGGGGTCGGAAACACCATATATTTT	CATTGVGNTIYF	TRBJ1-3	TRBV6-5	TRBD1	-
TGTGCCACCAGCAGAGATTTGGGAGGACTCTCTGGAAACACCATATATTTT	CATSRDLGGLSGNTIYF	TRBJ1-3	TRBV15	-	once
TGTGCCAGTAGGCTCGGAGCTCATATGGGTACTCAGCCCCAGCATTTT	CASRLGAHMGTQPQHF	TRBJ1-5	TRBV19	-	-
TGTGCCAGTAGTCCCGGAGGGAGCGAGCAGTACTTC	CASSPGGSEQYF	TRBJ2-7	TRBV19	-	-
TGTGCCAGCAGCCTCTTTGGACAGGGGGCAAGGGAGCAGTTCTTC	CASSLFGQGAREQFF	TRBJ2-1	TRBV27	TRBD1	-
TGTGCCAGCAGCTTCGACACGAACACTGAAGCTTTCTTT	CASSFDTNTEAFF	TRBJ1-1	TRBV7-9	-	-
TGTGCCAGCACCCCTTATTTTCTGGGCCAAGATACGCAGTATTTT	CASTPYFLGQDTQYF	TRBJ2-3	TRBV27	-	-
TGTGCCAGTAGTCCGTTTACAGGGGTGGAAAACATTCAGTACTTC	CASSPFTGVENIQYF	TRBJ2-4	TRBV19	TRBD1	-
TGTGCCAGCAGCGTAGAGGGAGGGTTCGGAAACACCATATATTTT	CASSVEGGFGNTIYF	TRBJ1-3	TRBV9	-	few
TGTGCCAGCAGCTTGGGGTGGACAGGGAACTATGGCTACACCTTC	CASSLGWTGNYGYTF	TRBJ1-2	TRBV5-6	TRBD1	-
TGTGCCAGCAGCTTAGGGGGACTCGTGCAGTACTTC	CASSLGGLVQYF	TRBJ2-7	TRBV13	-	-
TGTGCCAGCAGTTTCGACAGGTTATACAATGAGCAGTTCTTC	CASSFDRLYNEQFF	TRBJ2-1	TRBV27	-	once
TGTGCCTGGAGTGCCCTCCGAGGGGGCGCGGGAAATGGCTACACCTTC	CAWSALRGGAGNGYTF	TRBJ1-2	TRBV30	TRBD1	-